This is a list of T cell receptor beta chains from one sample in a study of blood T cell repertoires in COVID-19. Generated by immunoSEQ multiplex PCR, the TCRdb table keeps only in-frame clones and is missing some. The table has 150,000 to 200,000 clones, about 83% seen once. The source material was peripheral blood. These TCRs come from a woman of 80 years or more with acute or convalescent COVID-19. Both conserved end residues are part of each CDR3. A D gene is named only where the DNA matches it firmly. A row's size may be missing; if present it is once, few, many or a size class.

v_call	d_call	j_call	clone_size	cdr3_nt	cdr3_aa
TRBV18	TRBD1	TRBJ2-7	few	TGTGCCAGCTCACCACTGGGACAGGGGTATCACTACGAGCAGTACTTC	CASSPLGQGYHYEQYF
TRBV19	TRBD1	TRBJ2-5	.	TGTGCCAGTAGTATTGGTACAGGGGTCGGGGAGACCCAGTACTTC	CASSIGTGVGETQYF
TRBV5-1	TRBD1	TRBJ1-1	.	TGCGCCAGCAGCCCGGGGACAGCTAACACTGAAGCTTTCTTT	CASSPGTANTEAFF
TRBV10-3	.	TRBJ2-3	.	TGTGCCATCAGCGAGACTTTCGGGCCAACCACGGGGGATACGCAGTATTTT	CAISETFGPTTGDTQYF
TRBV7-2	.	TRBJ1-5	.	TGTGCCAGCAGCTTAGGGTGGGCCAGTTCATGGCAGCCCCAGCATTTT	CASSLGWASSWQPQHF
TRBV6-2/TRBV6-3	.	TRBJ1-2	.	TGTGCCAGCAGCCTCCAGGGCAACTATGGCTACACCTTC	CASSLQGNYGYTF
TRBV19	TRBD2	TRBJ2-1	once	TGTGCCAGTTCCCTAGAGGGGACTAGTGGGCAGTTCTTC	CASSLEGTSGQFF
TRBV7-3	.	TRBJ2-5	few	TGTGCCAGCAGCTTTGGGGTCGAACGGGGGGAGACCCAGTACTTC	CASSFGVERGETQYF
TRBV6-1	.	TRBJ2-5	.	TGTGCCAGCAGTGAAGTGCAGGGGATGGAGGAGACCCAGTACTTC	CASSEVQGMEETQYF
TRBV3-1/TRBV3-2	TRBD2	TRBJ2-3	.	TGTGCCAGCAGCCGTTACTCTAGCGGGACCGGCACAGATACGCAGTATTTT	CASSRYSSGTGTDTQYF
TRBV28	.	TRBJ1-6	few	TGTGCCAGCCGGGGGGTGAGCTCCTATAATTCACCCCTCCACTTT	CASRGVSSYNSPLHF
TRBV2	.	TRBJ1-5	once	TGTGCCAGCAGTGAGTCACAGGGTCATCAGCCCCAGCATTTT	CASSESQGHQPQHF
TRBV5-1	.	TRBJ2-4	.	TGCGCCAGCAGCCAAAACCCTAGCTTGGCCAAAAACATTCAGTACTTC	CASSQNPSLAKNIQYF
TRBV24-1	.	TRBJ2-3	.	TGTGCCACCACGGGTACGGGGAAGGGTGATACGCAGTATTTT	CATTGTGKGDTQYF
TRBV27	TRBD1	TRBJ1-5	.	TGTGCCAGCAGAATGGGACAGGGAGTAAGTCAGCCCCAGCATTTT	CASRMGQGVSQPQHF
TRBV3-1/TRBV3-2	.	TRBJ2-7	.	TGTGCCAGCAGGGGACTCGGCTACGAGCAGTACTTC	CASRGLGYEQYF
TRBV4-2	.	TRBJ2-1	.	TGTGCCAGCAGCCAATCAGGGTTAAACAATGAGCAGTTCTTC	CASSQSGLNNEQFF
TRBV18	.	TRBJ2-5	.	TGTGCCAGCTCACTAGAGTATAGCGGCCCCGGGGAGACCCAGTACTTC	CASSLEYSGPGETQYF
TRBV19	.	TRBJ2-7	.	TGTGCCAGTAGTACGTCCTGGTTGGAGGCATACGAGCAGTACTTC	CASSTSWLEAYEQYF
TRBV9	.	TRBJ1-6	.	TGTGCCAGCAGCCCTTTCTCCGGGGGAACGATGAATTCACCCCTCCACTTT	CASSPFSGGTMNSPLHF
TRBV5-4	.	TRBJ1-1	.	TGTGCCAGCAGCTCAAGGAGCACTGAAGCTTTCTTT	CASSSRSTEAFF
TRBV28	.	TRBJ1-1	.	TGTGCCAGCAGTTCACAGGGACGGACGAACACTGAAGCTTTCTTT	CASSSQGRTNTEAFF
TRBV19	.	TRBJ1-1	.	TGTGCCAGTAGTATGCTTGGGGGCTTGAACACTGAAGCTTTCTTT	CASSMLGGLNTEAFF
TRBV19	.	TRBJ1-6	.	TGTGCCAGTAGTATAGGAACAGGAAATTCACCCCTCCACTTT	CASSIGTGNSPLHF
TRBV14	.	TRBJ2-7	.	TGTGCCAGCAGCCCGGTAGGACAGTCCACCTACGAGCAGTACTTC	CASSPVGQSTYEQYF
TRBV24-1	TRBD1	TRBJ2-7	.	TGTGCCACCGCCTTGACAGGGGAATACGAGCAGTACTTC	CATALTGEYEQYF
TRBV5-1	TRBD1	TRBJ1-1	.	TGCGCCAGCAGCCTCCGATTAGGGACAGGGAGGTTGAAGGACACTGAAGCTTTCTTT	CASSLRLGTGRLKDTEAFF
TRBV24-1	.	TRBJ2-5	.	TGTGCCACCAGCGGTGCGGGGGCTTATCAAGAGACCCAGTACTTC	CATSGAGAYQETQYF
TRBV7-8	TRBD2	TRBJ2-1	.	TGTGCCAGCAGCCCATCCGGGACTAGCGGGAGTGAGCAGTTCTTC	CASSPSGTSGSEQFF
TRBV3-1/TRBV3-2	.	TRBJ2-7	.	TGTGCCAGCAGCCTGCGGGTCTTGCTCCCCTACGAGCAGTACTTC	CASSLRVLLPYEQYF
TRBV24-1	.	TRBJ2-7	once	TGTGCCACCAGTGGCCCTTCAGGGGAACAGCAGTACTTC	CATSGPSGEQQYF
TRBV10-3	.	TRBJ2-7	.	TGTGCCATCAGTGAATCCACAGCCTACGAGCAGTACTTC	CAISESTAYEQYF
TRBV6-2/TRBV6-3	.	TRBJ1-6	.	TGTGCCAGCAGCCCTACCAAATGGGACACGGGAGGTTCACCCCTCCACTTT	CASSPTKWDTGGSPLHF
TRBV19	TRBD2	TRBJ2-7	.	TGTGCCAGTAGTATCGGGACTAGCGGGGGTTACGAGCAGTACTTC	CASSIGTSGGYEQYF
TRBV19	TRBD1	TRBJ2-7	.	TGTGCCAGTAGTACGCCGGGACAGTCGTACGAGCAGTACTTC	CASSTPGQSYEQYF
TRBV18	.	TRBJ1-1	.	TGTGCCAGCTCACCACCGGCAGGGATATTGAACACTGAAGCTTTCTTT	CASSPPAGILNTEAFF
TRBV29-1	.	TRBJ1-2	.	TGCAGCGTTGGTCAGGGGAACTATGGCTACACCTTC	CSVGQGNYGYTF
TRBV19	TRBD2	TRBJ2-3	.	TGTGCCAGTAGTATGAACCTGGGAGGGGCAGATACGCAGTATTTT	CASSMNLGGADTQYF
TRBV5-8	.	TRBJ2-2	.	TGTGCCGCTCCGGGGAGAGCGAACACCGGGGAGCTGTTTTTT	CAAPGRANTGELFF
TRBV10-3	.	TRBJ1-6	.	TGTGCCATCATGCGACAGGCTGATTCACCCCTCCACTTT	CAIMRQADSPLHF
TRBV6-2/TRBV6-3	.	TRBJ1-5	.	TGTGCCAGCAGCCCCATCGGAGGGCAGCCCCAGCATTTT	CASSPIGGQPQHF